The 12 T cell receptor beta chains in this list originate from one sample, sequenced in a study of cytomegalovirus exposure and HLA in healthy donors. The PCR made use of 60 Vbeta and 13 Jbeta primers. Clones were sequenced by immunoSEQ multiplex PCR, and TCRdb holds only the in-frame ones, with some missing. This table holds around 100,000 clones, 63% found once. The specimen was PBMCs. Receptors were obtained from a human donor in good health.

The rearrangement links TRBV2 to TRBJ2-1; D is possibly TRBD1 (7 bases). V was cut by 8 bases and J by 7 bases, with 21 bases left in between. The CDR3 length is 15 residues. Looked up from germline, CDR1 is SNHLY and CDR2 is FYNNEI. The CDR3 spells CASRRAGTEDNEQFF. CDR3 DNA: TGTGCCAGCCGGAGGGCCGGGACAGAAGATAATGAGCAGTTCTTC.

This sequence joins TRBV11-2 and TRBJ2-1; D is uncertain. In germline, CDR1 is SGHAT, CDR2 FQNNGV. V was clipped by 1 base and J by 5 bases, with 3 bases between them. CDR3 size: 12 residues. CDR3 sequence: CASSLADNEQFF. The CDR3 nucleotides are TGTGCCAGCAGCTTAGCGGACAATGAGCAGTTCTTC.

Worth noting for this clone: This specimen includes other DNA sequences encoding the same CDR3. The chain has TRBV4-1 and TRBJ2-5, with 10 bases fitting TRBD2. V was pared by 1 base and J by 2 bases, with 4 bases of the junction left unmatched. The CDR3 runs to 16 residues. CDR1 is MGHRA and CDR2 is YSYEKL in the germline V gene. Written as DNA, the CDR3 is TGCGCCAGCAGCCAAGTTTGGACTAGCGGACAAGAGACCCAGTACTTC. The encoded protein is CASSQVWTSGQETQYF.

This clone was counted between two and nine times. Here the CDR3 DNA reads TGTGCCAGCAGCATGGGACTAGCGGAATACAATGAGCAGTTCTTC. It encodes CASSMGLAEYNEQFF. The chain joins TRBV6-1 to TRBJ2-1; 11 nucleotides align to TRBD2. CDR3 length: 15 amino acids. Germline CDR1 reads MNHNS; CDR2 reads SASEGT. After removal of 6 bases from V and 4 bases from J, the junction contained 5 bases not matched to a gene.

This sequence joins TRBV5-4 and TRBJ1-2, with no clear D. V was pared by 1 base and J by 8 bases, with 15 bases between. There are 14 residues in the CDR3. CDR1 is SGHNT, CDR2 YYREEE, per germline (reference sequence). The CDR3: CASSLLQPAGGYTF. CDR3 nucleotides: TGTGCCAGCAGCTTGCTACAGCCGGCGGGAGGCTACACCTTC.

This chain connects TRBV27 to TRBJ1-2, with 11 positions matching TRBD1. J was trimmed by 5 bases and V by 1 base; bases with no gene match: 3. Germline V gives CDR1 MNHEY, CDR2 SMNVEV (reference sequence). The length of the CDR3 is 15 residues. Written as DNA, the CDR3 is TGTGCCAGCAGTTTATATGGGACAGGGGGGTATGGCTACACCTTC. Its protein product is CASSLYGTGGYGYTF.

The chain uses TRBV30 and TRBJ2-7; 12 positions agree with TRBD1. CDR1 and CDR2 from the germline V gene are GTSNPN and SVGIG (reference sequence). V gave up 3 bases and J gave up 7 bases; unmatched junction bases: 7. The CDR3 runs to 14 residues. CDR3 sequence (DNA): TGTGCCTGGAGCTTCGGGACAGGGGGCCCAGAGCAGTACTTC. It translates to CAWSFGTGGPEQYF.

The chain joins TRBV7-2 to TRBJ1-2; maybe TRBD1 (6 bases). CDR3 size: 14 residues. The V end lost 3 bases, the J end lost 2 bases, and 10 bases lay between the germline ends. The germline V gene encodes CDR1 SGHTA and CDR2 FQGNSA. The CDR3 DNA reads TGTGCCAGCAGCTTTGTGGGGGCCAACTATGGCTACACCTTC. Translating it yields CASSFVGANYGYTF.

The V gene is TRBV20-1, the J gene TRBJ2-7; D might be TRBD1 (5 bases). Trimming removed 3 bases at V and 4 bases at J, with 7 bases between. The germline V gene has CDR1 DFQATT and CDR2 SNEGSKA (reference sequence). The CDR3 length is 11 residues. Here the CDR3 reads CSARTAYEQYF. CDR3 DNA: TGCAGTGCTAGGACAGCTTACGAGCAGTACTTC.

V usage is TRBV7-9 and J usage is TRBJ1-1; no reliable D call. V lost 7 bases to trimming and J lost 1 base, with 10 bases between them. The CDR3 has 13 residues. In germline, CDR1 is SEHNR, CDR2 FQNEAQ (reference sequence). The CDR3 protein is CASTRVKNTEAFF. CDR3 in DNA: TGTGCCAGCACGAGGGTCAAGAACACTGAAGCTTTCTTT.

This clone was detected only a few times. The chain carries TRBV30 and TRBJ2-7; possible D gene TRBD1, 6 bases. V was shortened by 2 bases and J by 12 bases, with 20 bases between the two germline ends. This CDR3 is built from 13 residues. Per the germline V gene, CDR1 is GTSNPN and CDR2 is SVGIG (reference sequence). CDR3 amino acids: CAWSLTQDRLRYF. As DNA, the CDR3 is TGTGCCTGGAGTCTCACCCAAGACAGGCTGCGGTACTTC.

The gene calls are TRBV28 and TRBJ1-2; tentative D call: TRBD1 (5 bases). Trimming cost V 3 bases and J 5 bases, with 13 bases left between them. This CDR3 is 14 amino acids long. Germline CDR1 reads MDHEN; CDR2 reads SYDVKM. The CDR3 region has the DNA TGTGCCAGCAGTTTCCCGGGGGTCGGGTATGGCTACACCTTC. It encodes CASSFPGVGYGYTF.